This T cell receptor beta chain was obtained from a study of pediatric ulcerative colitis. In germline, CDR1 is PRHDT, CDR2 FYEKMQ (reference sequence). The CDR3 runs 14 residues. The ends were cut back, 0 bases at V and 3 bases at J, with 8 bases in the middle. Colonoscopy and blood draw happened at the same time. Clones were read by immunoSEQ multiplex PCR, and TCRdb kept only the in-frame ones, dropping some. The repertoire holds 55,000 to 75,000 clones, with about nine tenths as singletons. Specimen: blood. This chain connects TRBV13 to TRBJ1-2; D may be TRBD1 (5 bases). The sequence was collected from a boy aged 10-17 years with severe ulcerative colitis. The CDR3 region is CASSLGQGHYGYTF. CDR3 nucleotide sequence: TGTGCCAGCAGCTTAGGCCAGGGACACTATGGCTACACCTTC.